This T cell receptor beta chain was sequenced during a study of T-cell reconstitution after alpha-beta-depleted transplantation in children. Unique molecular identifiers were built into the TCRbeta library. TCRdb processed the PCR reads anew with MiXCR; each CDR3 protein has one entry. Counted here are roughly 500,000 distinct CDR3 sequences, approximately 32% occurring once; the ten biggest clones make up 2% to 2.5%. The V gene's germline CDR1 is MNHEY and CDR2 SVGEGT. The germline V and J ends were trimmed by 4 bases and 8 bases, with 20 bases remaining between them. The CDR3 contains 15 residues. The clonotype originates from a human donor who donated a stem cell graft to a child with aplastic anemia. This chain links TRBV6-2 or TRBV6-3 with TRBJ1-2; possibly TRBD1 for D (5 bases). This material consisted of PBMCs from the stem cell graft donor, taken from the stem cell graft. The CDR3 DNA follows: TGTGCCAGCAGTTTCCATGACAGAGCGGGGTACGGCTACACCTTC. As protein: CASSFHDRAGYGYTF.